Sequencing of this T cell receptor (beta chain) was carried out in a study of blood T cell repertoires in COVID-19 (dated by TCRdb to between 2020 and 2021). In the study overall: The collaborator samples originated in the United States, Italy and Spain and spanned the acute and convalescent phases of COVID-19. The material from the prospective study consisted of cDNA or gDNA derived from T cells, B-cell-depleted T cells, or PBMCs. The dataset comprised deeply sampled blood TCRbeta repertoires from subjects exposed to, actively infected with, or recovered from COVID-19. A freely available public database, intended as a resource for researchers studying the immune response to SARS-CoV-2, is where the repertoires were released. The samples were drawn from two sources: the first 160 participants of the ongoing ImmuneRACE study, and fewer than 1,500 subjects contributed by 6 global collaborators. The sample metadata nearly always contained a de-identified subject ID, COVID-19 status, age in years and sex. HLA class I and class II types, where available, came from metadata supplied by the sample provider rather than from assay-based typing.

Whole blood was collected in K2EDTA tubes by collaborating institutions according to the institutions' own protocols. For TCRbeta analysis, collaborators shipped samples as frozen whole blood, isolated PBMCs, or DNA extracted from either of those sample types. This clone is a singleton in its sample. The specificity of this receptor is unknown. Base qualities are missing; no much larger clone stands one base away. The immunoSEQ Assay, a bias-controlled multiplex PCR, was used to amplify TCRbeta CDR3 regions from genomic DNA. Per the authors' processing: Within the assay, amplification of reference gene primers was used to estimate how many nucleated cells each sample contained. Sequence reads were collapsed and filtered to measure the absolute abundance of every unique TCRbeta CDR3 rearrangement. For each sample, productive Simpson clonality was calculated as the square root of Simpson's diversity index across productive rearrangements. This is the immuneACCESS table as TCRdb keeps it, with only in-frame sequences that have V and J called. A part of the clones is gone; compared with another copy, unresolved V genes explain less than half, and the rest is unexplained. V and J calls and clone size are given by that table; D and trimming were obtained from the DNA. The sample has about 50,000 clones on record, 85% to 90% of them singletons. Together, the top ten hold less than 6.5% of the sample.

Here is what the overall study found, with its caveats: The quantity of clinical and demographic metadata differed by source and by participant and was supplied without curation.

The CDR3 runs 13 amino acids, cysteine and phenylalanine included. The read is trimmed to its CDR3 DNA, 39 bases read in frame from base 1. Relative to germline, V is 6 bases shorter and J is 8 bases shorter, with 13 bases between their ends. CDR1 and CDR2, looked up from the germline V gene, are MDHEN and SYDVKM. The sequence links TRBV28 to TRBJ1-4; TRBD1 is a weak D gene call, 6 bases matching. The source of this sequence is a man aged 60 to 69 with acute or convalescent COVID-19. The specimen sequenced was peripheral blood. The DNA reads as follows: TGTGCCAGCAGATATGGGGGCCGGGAAAAACTGTTTTTT. Translated, this is CASRYGGREKLFF.